This T cell receptor (beta chain) was obtained from a study of blood T cells in healthy people across ages. Every donor provided 9.5 to 10 milliliters of peripheral blood. Isolation recovered at least 7 million PBMCs from every sample. The CDR3 loop spans 13 amino acids. Germline V gene lookup returns CDR1 SEHNR and CDR2 FQNEAQ (reference sequence). Of note for this clonotype: Its antigen is undetermined. A read error may produce the germline difference seen at one junction end.

Study-wide results and limits: Donor CMV status, an unknown factor, possibly confounded changes in expanded clonotypes. From one million sequenced T cells, diversity estimates were lower bounds.

Using a J-beta primer mix together with a sample-barcoded 5' primer, a second PCR was run for roughly 7 to 12 cycles. Via MiXCR, TCRdb re-called the 5' RACE reads, giving one row per CDR3 protein. In the table there are some 1.5 million distinct CDR3 sequences, 28% of which are singletons. The sequence came from a woman aged 25 to 45 in good health. The sequencing input was blood. This rearrangement joins TRBV7-9 to TRBJ1-1; TRBD1 might be the D (5 bases). CDR3 residues: CASSFQGQSETFF. The CDR3 nucleotides are TGTGCCAGCAGCTTCCAAGGACAATCTGAAACTTTCTTT.